This T cell receptor beta chain comes out of a study of Ad26.COV2.S vaccination and SARS-CoV-2 variants. This CDR3 spans 16 amino acids. Noted treatment: some 19 received Ad26.COV2.S at low or high dose, single or two shots; roughly five received placebo; per-sample allocation not given. All samples were drawn on day 63, counting from the first vaccine or placebo injection. TCRdb's table, derived via immunoSEQ multiplex PCR, lists solely in-frame clones and lacks some. The data contain under 250,000 clones, around 85% of them singletons. Sequenced material: peripheral blood, taken in a trial of Ad26.COV2.S vaccine versus placebo. This sequence originates from a person between 18 and 59 years old who received the Ad26.COV2.S COVID-19 vaccine or a placebo. The gene calls are TRBV1 and TRBJ2-1; the tabulated D call, TRBD2, remains unverified against the DNA. TRBV1 corresponds to a pseudogene. The CDR3, as DNA: TGCACCGAAGGGACTAGCGGGGGGCAGTCCTACAATGAGCAGTTCTTC. Its translation: CTEGTSGGQSYNEQFF.